These 12 T cell receptor beta chains were sequenced from one sample in a study of regulatory T cells in long-lasting Graves disease. Libraries of TCR beta came from iRepertoire HTBI primers plus Arm-PCR of CDR3 regions. TCRdb reprocessed the multiplex PCR reads via MiXCR and lists one record per CDR3 protein. Among hundreds of thousands of distinct CDR3 sequences listed, 13% were seen once. Noted time point: newly diagnosed GD, antithyroid drugs for less than 3 months. Following extraction of RNA from PBMCs, that RNA was used to make the TCR library. These records were also assigned to another study, of T cells in Graves' hyperthyroidism and ophthalmopathy.

Here the sequenced sample was peripheral blood mononuclear cells (PBMCs), taken at new diagnosis, from a patient treated with antithyroid drugs. The receptors come from a man younger than 40 with Graves disease.

The rearrangement joins TRBV10-2 to TRBJ2-3; possible D gene TRBD1, 6 bases. CDR1 is WSHSY and CDR2 is SAAADI in the germline V gene. V lost 6 bases and J lost 5, with 15 bases in between. The CDR3 totals 14 residues. The CDR3 DNA sequence: TGCGCCAGCAGAGATAGTACAGGGAGAGATACGCAGTATTTT. It specifies CASRDSTGRDTQYF.

DNA for the CDR3: TGTGCCAGCTCAGGGGGCTGGGAGACCCAGTACTTC. It encodes CASSGGWETQYF. The chain uses TRBV2 and TRBJ2-5; 8 bases map to TRBD1. Germline loops: CDR1 SNHLY, CDR2 FYNNEI. The V gene end was trimmed by 8 bases and the J gene end by 5 bases; junction bases not matched to a gene: 4. The CDR3 is 12 residues long.

This clonotype appeared many times. The chain recombines TRBV27 with TRBJ2-3; no clear D gene. CDR1 is MNHEY, CDR2 SMNVEV, per germline (reference sequence). The length of the CDR3 is 12 residues. Trimming shortened V by 6 bases and J by 2 bases, and 6 bases separated the two germline ends. The DNA of the CDR3 is TGTGCCAGCAGCACCCTCACAGATACGCAGTATTTT. It specifies CASSTLTDTQYF.

This clonotype was observed at least ten times. A junction boundary mismatches the germline segment, possibly from a read error. The rearrangement uses TRBV7-2 and TRBJ2-5; D unclear. The CDR3 has 13 residues. CDR1 is SGHTA and CDR2 is FQGNSA in the germline V gene. The CDR3 DNA reads TGTGCCAGCAGATTAGGAGCTGGGGAGACCCAGTACTTC. Encoded protein: CASRLGAGETQYF.

This chain joins TRBV6-1 and TRBJ2-3; D unclear. The CDR3 totals 14 residues. Germline V gives CDR1 MNHNS, CDR2 SASEGT. V was trimmed by 6 bases and J by 3 bases, leaving 13 bases between them. DNA of the CDR3: TGTGCCAGCAGGACGGTCCTCGAGACAGATACGCAGTATTTT. Amino acid sequence: CASRTVLETDTQYF.

The table lists this clonotype with many counts. This sequence joins TRBV12-3 or TRBV12-4 and TRBJ2-1; 13 positions match TRBD2. The CDR3 is made up of 14 amino acids. V dropped 6 bases and J dropped 8; count of bases not matched to a gene: 4. The chain's CDR3 is CASRRGLAGHEQFF. The CDR3 DNA sequence: TGTGCCAGCAGAAGGGGACTAGCGGGACATGAGCAGTTCTTC.

The sample holds many counts of this clonotype. This chain uses TRBV6-1 with TRBJ2-3, with 8 positions matching TRBD2. Per germline, CDR1 MNHNS and CDR2 SASEGT. V shed 5 bases, J shed 3 bases, and the junction held 7 bases outside the gene matches. The CDR3 covers 15 residues. The CDR3 nucleotides read TGTGCCAGCAGTCCACCGGGACTAGGGACAGATACGCAGTATTTT. Amino acids: CASSPPGLGTDTQYF.

This clonotype was recorded a few times. The chain uses TRBV29-1 and TRBJ1-1, with D possibly matching TRBD1 (5 bases). From germline, CDR1 is SQVTM and CDR2 ANQGSEA. The CDR3 runs 13 residues. Between the trimmed V and J ends, which lost 0 bases and 4 bases, there was a span of 9 bases. CDR3 DNA: TGCAGCGTTGAAGAATCGAGGGGCACTGAAGCTTTCTTT. Its protein is CSVEESRGTEAFF.

The genes are TRBV19 and TRBJ2-1; D remains unclear. The CDR3 loop spans 13 amino acids. The germline gives CDR1 LNHDA, CDR2 SQIVND (reference sequence). The V gene lost 3 bases and the J gene lost 3 bases, with 6 bases spanning the gap. The CDR3 here is CASSMTFYNEQFF. CDR3 DNA sequence: TGTGCCAGTAGTATGACATTCTACAATGAGCAGTTCTTC.

The sample holds many counts of this clonotype. The V gene is TRBV20-1, the J gene TRBJ2-4; 8 nucleotides line up with TRBD2. Germline trimming cut 0 bases from V and 7 bases from J; bases unmatched to any gene: 8. Germline V lookup: CDR1 DFQATT, CDR2 SNEGSKA (reference sequence). This CDR3 is 15 amino acids long. CDR3: CSARDPAGGRNIQYF. The CDR3 bases are TGCAGTGCTAGAGATCCGGCGGGAGGAAGGAACATTCAGTACTTC.

The V gene is TRBV13, the J gene TRBJ1-2; D unresolved. CDR1 is PRHDT and CDR2 is FYEKMQ in the germline V gene (reference sequence). The CDR3 length is 16 residues. V lost 1 base, J lost 7 bases, and 19 bases lay in between. Written as DNA, the CDR3 is TGTGCCAGCAGCTTAGCACCCAACGACACGTATGGTGGCTACACCTTC. This codes for CASSLAPNDTYGGYTF. Drawing the rest from reference TRBV13 and TRBJ1-2, the complete variable domain is AAGVIQSPRHLIKEKRETATLKCYPIPRHDTVYWYQQGPGQDPQFLISFYEKMQSDKGSIPDRFSAQQFSDYHSELNMSSLELGDSALYFCASSLAPNDTYGGYTFGSGTRLTVV.

This chain links TRBV10-1 with TRBJ1-2, with D possibly TRBD1 on 5 matching bases. The CDR3 sequence is 13 residues long. The V gene's germline CDR1 is WNHNN and CDR2 SYGVQD (reference sequence). V was clipped by 5 bases and J by 3 bases, with 10 bases between them. The DNA of the CDR3 is TGCGCCAGCAGTAGGGACGGATACTATGGCTACACCTTC. Amino acid sequence: CASSRDGYYGYTF.